These 13 T cell receptor beta chains were sequenced from one sample in a study of long-term antiretroviral therapy in people with HIV. The run of the v3.0 immunoSEQ assay was at survey level. The repertoire was sequenced with immunoSEQ multiplex PCR; TCRdb's copy has only in-frame clones and lacks some. The table includes around 29,000 clones, approximately 80% detected once. This specimen consisted of unsorted PBMCs, obtained 0.3 years after starting antiretroviral therapy. The source of these receptors is a man aged 35-49 years with HIV.

The chain carries TRBV29-1 and TRBJ2-5; D might be TRBD1 (5 bases). Trimming removed 7 bases from V and 5 bases from J, with 14 bases in between. Germline V lookup: CDR1 SQVTM, CDR2 ANQGSEA. This CDR3 is built from 12 residues. The chain's CDR3 is CSAFRGGETQYF. CDR3 bases: TGCAGCGCCTTTAGGGGTGGGGAGACCCAGTACTTC.

V gene TRBV14 combines with J gene TRBJ1-2; D unclear. The CDR3 extends over 15 amino acids. The V gene's germline CDR1 is SGHDN and CDR2 FVKESK. Trimming took off 0 bases at V and 8 bases at J, with 16 bases between the two ends. The CDR3 reads CASSQDWWPARGYTF. CDR3 DNA sequence: TGTGCCAGCAGCCAAGATTGGTGGCCAGCTAGAGGCTACACCTTC.

This clone has more than one count but fewer than ten. The chain links TRBV11-2 to TRBJ2-3; D might be TRBD2 (6 bases). Trimming removed 2 bases from V and 4 bases from J, with 10 bases in between. There are 14 residues in the CDR3. CDR1 is SGHAT, CDR2 FQNNGV, per germline. The DNA of the CDR3 is TGTGCCAGCAGCTTACTCGGGGGATCAGATACGCAGTATTTT. This gives the protein CASSLLGGSDTQYF.

This rearrangement joins TRBV2 to TRBJ2-2; 7 bases are a match to TRBD2. Germline V gene data show CDR1 as SNHLY and CDR2 as FYNNEI. Trimming at V came to 6 bases and at J to 0 bases, leaving 4 bases not matched to a gene. This CDR3 region has 15 residues. CDR3 residues: CASRRLAPNTGELFF. The CDR3 DNA sequence: TGTGCCAGCAGAAGACTAGCCCCGAACACCGGGGAGCTGTTTTTT.

The rearrangement uses TRBV7-8 and TRBJ2-6, with a possible D match to TRBD1 (6 bases). The CDR3 runs 17 residues. Germline V gene sequence: CDR1 SGHVS, CDR2 FQNEAQ. The germline V and J ends were trimmed by 4 bases and 0 bases, with 13 bases remaining between them. The CDR3 loop reads CASSSRTASSGANVLTF. The DNA for the CDR3 is TGTGCCAGCAGCTCCCGGACAGCGAGCTCTGGGGCCAACGTCCTGACTTTC.

V gene TRBV27 combines with J gene TRBJ2-7; TRBD1 might be the D (5 bases). CDR1 and CDR2 from the germline V gene are MNHEY and SMNVEV (reference sequence). CDR3 length equals 14 residues. Between the trimmed V and J ends, which lost 2 bases and 5 bases, there was a span of 13 bases. CDR3 residues: CASSLLETVDEQYF. In nucleotides, the CDR3 is TGTGCCAGCAGTTTACTAGAGACAGTCGACGAGCAGTACTTC.

The V call is TRBV4-3, the J call TRBJ2-1, with 9 positions matching TRBD1. This CDR3 contains 15 residues. Losses at the gene ends were 7 bases for V and 3 bases for J; bases not matched to a gene: 7. Per the germline V gene, CDR1 is LGHNA and CDR2 is YSLEER. The CDR3 region is CASTLDRGGYNEQFF. For the CDR3, the DNA is TGCGCCAGCACCCTGGACAGGGGAGGCTACAATGAGCAGTTCTTC.

The chain is built from TRBV30 and TRBJ2-1; 9 positions agree with TRBD2. Trimming took 6 bases from V and 1 from J; bases not matched to a gene: 13. The CDR3 loop spans 17 amino acids. The germline CDR1 and CDR2 sequences are GTSNPN and SVGIG (reference sequence). In nucleotides, the CDR3 is TGTGCCTGCACTAAGGGGACGGCGGGAGGGTCCTACAATGAGCAGTTCTTC. This gives the protein CACTKGTAGGSYNEQFF.

The rearrangement links TRBV5-1 to TRBJ2-1; 9 positions match TRBD2. Unmatched junction bases numbered 15, after V lost 1 base and J lost 7 bases. This CDR3 spans 18 amino acids. The germline gives CDR1 SGHRS, CDR2 YFSETQ. The chain's CDR3 is CASSLRSPWTAGGNEQFF. The CDR3 coding sequence is TGCGCCAGCAGCTTGAGGTCGCCCTGGACAGCGGGAGGTAATGAGCAGTTCTTC.

The rearrangement joins TRBV19 to TRBJ2-7; D may be TRBD2 (5 bases). Per germline, CDR1 LNHDA and CDR2 SQIVND (reference sequence). This CDR3 is built from 15 residues. The V end was cut by 0 bases, the J end by 2 bases, with 11 bases between. CDR3 residues: CASSIDRRGAYEQYF. The CDR3, as DNA: TGTGCCAGTAGTATAGATCGTCGGGGTGCCTACGAGCAGTACTTC.

CDR3 residues: CASSPGIAGVQYF. The CDR3 coding sequence is TGTGCCAGCAGCCCCGGGATAGCGGGGGTGCAGTATTTT. The V call is TRBV6-6, the J call TRBJ2-3, with TRBD2 identical over 9 bases. Germline V gene data show CDR1 as MNHNY and CDR2 as SVGAGI (reference sequence). CDR3 length: 13 amino acids. V dropped 6 bases and J dropped 11; count of bases not matched to a gene: 9.

The chain joins TRBV5-1 to TRBJ1-6; TRBD1 is a possible D gene (6 bases). The CDR3 consists of 14 residues. Germline V gene data show CDR1 as SGHRS and CDR2 as YFSETQ. The germline V and J ends were trimmed by 0 bases and 10 bases, with 11 bases remaining between them. The CDR3 DNA sequence: TGCGCCAGCAGCTTGGGTCAGGGGAACTCACCCCTCCACTTT. Protein sequence: CASSLGQGNSPLHF. The full variable domain, with the rest looked up from reference TRBV5-1 and TRBJ1-6, is KAGVTQTPRYLIKTRGQQVTLSCSPISGHRSVSWYQQTPGQGLQFLFEYFSETQRNKGNFPGRFSGRQFSNSRSEMNVSTLELGDSALYLCASSLGQGNSPLHFGNGTRLTVT.

J is TRBJ1-5 and V is TRBV5-6, with 7 bases lining up with TRBD1. The CDR3 extends over 14 amino acids. The V gene's germline CDR1 is SGHDT and CDR2 YYEEEE. The ends lost 3 bases at V and 3 bases at J; junction bases unmatched: 3. CDR3 bases: TGTGCCAGCAGCTCGACAGGGATCAATCAGCCCCAGCATTTT. Translation gives CASSSTGINQPQHF.